This T cell receptor (beta chain) originates from a study of OX40 agonist ivuxolimab in advanced cancers. Anyone with autoimmune disease history or systemic immunosuppression was excluded. Blood specimens came from baseline, cycle 4 day 1, and cycle 7 day 1. The protocol was immunoSEQ multiplex PCR, while the TCRdb copy is restricted to in-frame clones and leaves out a portion. The table includes roughly 60,000 clones, around 90% detected once. Germline values: CDR1 MNHEY, CDR2 SVGAGI. The CDR3 spans 15 residues. Trimming took 4 bases from V and 0 from J, leaving 10 bases between them. The origin of this receptor is an adult with an advanced solid tumor such as melanoma, head and neck, liver or kidney cancer. The chain joins TRBV6-5 to TRBJ1-5; tentatively, D is TRBD1 (5 bases). Sample: CD4+ or CD8+ T cells sorted from blood, taken in a trial of the OX40 agonist ivuxolimab. This chain's CDR3 is CASSLAGNSNQPQHF. CDR3 sequence (DNA): TGTGCCAGCAGTTTGGCAGGGAATAGCAATCAGCCCCAGCATTTT.